Listed here are 25 T cell receptor beta chains from one sample, sequenced in a study of T-cell reconstitution after alpha-beta-depleted transplantation in children. Unique molecular identifiers featured in how the TCRbeta library was prepared. TCRdb re-called the PCR reads through MiXCR, storing one row per CDR3 protein. The table has fewer than 550,000 distinct CDR3 sequences, about 10% seen once. The sequences come from PBMCs, collected before TCRalphabeta/CD19-depleted stem cell transplant. Receptors were obtained from a child younger than 10 with inherited bone marrow failure, due to receive a stem cell transplant.

The CDR3 DNA sequence: TGTGCCAGCAGTCCCCCGGCTAGCGGGAGGCCCGGGGAGCTGTTTTTT. It is translated as CASSPPASGRPGELFF. This rearrangement joins TRBV28 to TRBJ2-2; 11 positions agree with TRBD2. The germline V gene has CDR1 MDHEN and CDR2 SYDVKM. This CDR3 spans 16 amino acids. V shed 5 bases, J shed 6 bases, and the junction held 8 bases outside the gene matches. Looking up the rest from reference TRBV28 and TRBJ2-2 gives the full variable domain: DVKVTQSSRYLVKRTGEKVFLECVQDMDHENMFWYRQDPGLGLRLIYFSYDVKMKEKGDIPEGYSVSREKKERFSLILESASTNQTSMYLCASSPPASGRPGELFFGEGSRLTVL.

This clonotype has just a few counts. This rearrangement joins TRBV5-1 to TRBJ1-2, with TRBD1 identical over 8 bases. V trimming: 4 bases; J trimming: 4 bases; junction bases outside the gene matches: 6. Germline CDR1 is SGHRS and CDR2 is YFSETQ. The CDR3 runs to 14 residues. The CDR3 protein is CASSPDRGTYGYTF. CDR3 nucleotide sequence: TGCGCCAGCAGCCCCGACAGGGGTACCTATGGCTACACCTTC.

This clonotype was seen ten or more times. The V and J genes are TRBV5-5 and TRBJ1-5; D unclear. The CDR3 has 14 amino acids. V dropped 0 bases and J dropped 7 bases, with 11 bases sitting between them. Germline assignment: CDR1 SGHKS and CDR2 YYEKEE (reference sequence). CDR3 sequence: CASSLDGVGQPQHF. The CDR3 DNA reads TGTGCCAGCAGCTTGGACGGGGTGGGGCAGCCCCAGCATTTT.

This clonotype was seen many times. The chain links TRBV29-1 to TRBJ1-1, with D unresolved. V was clipped by 0 bases and J by 1 base, with 9 bases between them. Looked up from germline, CDR1 is SQVTM and CDR2 is ANQGSEA. The length of the CDR3 is 14 residues. CDR3 DNA: TGCAGCGTTGAAGATTCGCAGAAGAACACTGAAGCTTTCTTT. Protein: CSVEDSQKNTEAFF.

A few counts support this clonotype. The chain is built from TRBV28 and TRBJ1-2; D possibly corresponds to TRBD1 (6 bases). Germline values: CDR1 MDHEN, CDR2 SYDVKM. This CDR3 contains 13 residues. CDR3 coding DNA: TGTGCTAGCCGTAAAGGGGGGGTGTGGGGCTACACCTTC. It codes for CASRKGGVWGYTF.

This clonotype was counted many times. The rearrangement links TRBV12-3 or TRBV12-4 to TRBJ2-2; D is unresolved. Trimming stripped 6 bases from V and 4 bases from J, with 9 bases between. CDR3 length: 13 residues. Here the CDR3 reads CASSPPSTGELFF. DNA of the CDR3: TGTGCCAGCAGCCCTCCGAGCACCGGGGAGCTGTTTTTT.

The sample holds a few counts of this clonotype. This chain connects TRBV27 to TRBJ1-2; possible D gene TRBD1, 5 bases. Per the germline V gene, CDR1 is MNHEY and CDR2 is SMNVEV (reference sequence). Between the trimmed V and J ends, which lost 2 bases and 4 bases, there was a span of 17 bases. This CDR3 has 16 amino acids. The CDR3 is CASSLPELDSPYGYTF. Here the CDR3 DNA reads TGTGCCAGCAGTTTACCCGAACTAGACAGCCCCTATGGCTACACCTTC.

The chain is built from TRBV19 and TRBJ2-1; 13 positions match TRBD2. J gave up 9 bases and V 3 bases, and 8 bases lay outside the gene matches. This CDR3 is built from 16 residues. In germline, CDR1 is LNHDA, CDR2 SQIVND (reference sequence). The CDR3 DNA follows: TGTGCCAGTAGTATTGCCGGACTAGCGGGAGAGGGTGAGCAGTTCTTC. Protein product: CASSIAGLAGEGEQFF. Full variable domain (missing parts from reference TRBV19 and TRBJ2-1): DGGITQSPKYLFRKEGQNVTLSCEQNLNHDAMYWYRQDPGQGLRLIYYSQIVNDFQKGDIAEGYSVSREKKESFPLTVTSAQKNPTAFYLCASSIAGLAGEGEQFFGPGTRLTVL.

This clonotype came up many times. This chain uses TRBV7-9 with TRBJ2-3; possibly TRBD2 for D (5 bases). The ends were cut back, 4 bases at V and 2 bases at J, with 13 bases in the middle. The CDR3 runs to 15 residues. Germline V gives CDR1 SEHNR, CDR2 FQNEAQ (reference sequence). Here the CDR3 DNA reads TGTGCCAGCAGCTCGGGATTCCGACTCACAGATACGCAGTATTTT. This encodes CASSSGFRLTDTQYF. The full variable domain, with the rest looked up from reference TRBV7-9 and TRBJ2-3, is DTGVSQNPRHKITKRGQNVTFRCDPISEHNRLYWYRQTLGQGPEFLTYFQNEAQLEKSRLLSDRFSAERPKGSFSTLEIQRTEQGDSAMYLCASSSGFRLTDTQYFGPGTRLTVL.

Only a few counts were recorded for this clonotype. This chain uses TRBV27 with TRBJ2-1; TRBD2 might be the D (6 bases). This CDR3 spans 16 amino acids. V gave up 3 bases and J gave up 0 bases, with 12 bases separating them. Germline V gives CDR1 MNHEY, CDR2 SMNVEV (reference sequence). CDR3 protein: CASSFSGAPSYNEQFF. The CDR3 DNA sequence: TGTGCCAGCAGTTTTTCGGGAGCCCCCTCCTACAATGAGCAGTTCTTC.

This clonotype was seen more than once but under ten times. The chain joins TRBV4-3 to TRBJ2-7, with 8 bases lining up with TRBD2. Germline CDR1 LGHNA, CDR2 YSLEER. This CDR3 has 15 amino acids. J was trimmed by 5 bases and V by 0 bases; bases with no gene match: 6. CDR3 sequence reads: CASSQDTGGPNEQYF. In nucleotides, the CDR3 is TGCGCCAGCAGCCAAGATACGGGGGGGCCAAACGAGCAGTACTTC.

The rearrangement joins TRBV6-1 to TRBJ2-7, with 8 nucleotides matching TRBD2. There are 14 residues in the CDR3. Looked up from germline, CDR1 is MNHNS and CDR2 is SASEGT. J gave up 2 bases and V 7 bases, and 7 bases lay outside the gene matches. The DNA for the CDR3 is TGTGCCAGCAAACTGACTAGCGAAGCCTACGAGCAGTACTTC. Residues: CASKLTSEAYEQYF.

This clonotype was picked up many times. The genes are TRBV12-3 or TRBV12-4 and TRBJ1-4; D not resolved. Trimming cost V 2 bases and J 3 bases, with 7 bases left between them. The CDR3 is made up of 14 amino acids. This CDR3 is CASSLLGSNEKLFF. In nucleotides, the CDR3 is TGTGCCAGCAGTTTATTAGGGTCTAATGAAAAACTGTTTTTT.

The chain is built from TRBV12-3 or TRBV12-4 and TRBJ2-7; 9 bases agree with TRBD1. V was clipped by 6 bases and J by 2 bases; unmatched bases: 8. The length of the CDR3 is 15 residues. As DNA, the CDR3 is TGTGCCAGCAGCCGGGGACAGGGCGTGACCTACGAGCAGTACTTC. Its protein product is CASSRGQGVTYEQYF.

With respect to this clonotype: A much larger clone differs by one base, so this may be a read error. CDR3: CASSQDPTRAKTQYF. CDR3 nucleotide sequence: TGCGCCAGCAGCCAAGATCCCACTAGGGCGAAGACCCAGTACTTC. The chain couples TRBV4-3 to TRBJ2-5, with D perhaps matching TRBD2 (5 bases). The CDR3 extends over 15 amino acids. CDR1 and CDR2 (germline): LGHNA, YSLEER. V lost 0 bases and J lost 6, with 14 bases in between.

This clonotype was recorded at least ten times. CDR3 bases: TGCAGTGCTCGTGGACCGATTTCCTACGAGCAGTACTTC. This encodes CSARGPISYEQYF. The chain links TRBV20-1 to TRBJ2-7; D gene unclear. This CDR3 has 13 residues. V was pared by 5 bases and J by 1 base, with 12 bases between. The V gene's germline CDR1 is DFQATT and CDR2 SNEGSKA (reference sequence).

There are many counts of this clonotype. The chain links TRBV4-2 to TRBJ2-1, with D possibly being TRBD1 or TRBD2 (5 bases each). The ends were cut back, 7 bases at V and 15 bases at J, with 19 bases in the middle. The germline CDR1 and CDR2 sequences are LGHNA and YNFKEQ. The CDR3 covers 12 residues. In nucleotides, the CDR3 is TGTGCCAGCACCTCGGACGAGGGGTTGGGGTTCTTC. Its translation is CASTSDEGLGFF.

The sample holds a few counts of this clonotype. The rearrangement uses TRBV10-2 and TRBJ2-1; maybe TRBD2 (5 bases). CDR1 is WSHSY and CDR2 is SAAADI in the germline V gene. Between the trimmed V and J ends, which lost 2 bases and 14 bases, there was a span of 16 bases. CDR3 length equals 13 residues. CDR3: CASSELGAWREFF. CDR3 DNA sequence: TGCGCCAGCAGTGAGCTGGGCGCCTGGCGGGAGTTCTTC.

V is TRBV19 and J is TRBJ1-2; 7 nucleotides agree with TRBD1. Germline V CDR1 and CDR2: LNHDA, SQIVND (reference sequence). The V segment lost 7 bases and the J segment 0 bases; nucleotides outside the gene matches: 5. The CDR3 contains 14 residues. CDR3: CASNDRAANYGYTF. CDR3 sequence (DNA): TGTGCCAGTAATGACAGGGCCGCTAACTATGGCTACACCTTC.

Ten or more counts support this clonotype. The chain uses TRBV5-1 and TRBJ2-7, with D possibly being TRBD1 (5 bases). The CDR3 has 13 amino acids. V lost 3 bases and J lost 3, with 10 bases in between. CDR1 is SGHRS, CDR2 YFSETQ, per germline. CDR3 sequence: CASSSSGNYEQYF. In nucleotides, the CDR3 is TGCGCCAGCAGCTCCTCAGGGAACTACGAGCAGTACTTC. The full variable domain, its missing parts supplied by reference TRBV5-1 and TRBJ2-7, is KAGVTQTPRYLIKTRGQQVTLSCSPISGHRSVSWYQQTPGQGLQFLFEYFSETQRNKGNFPGRFSGRQFSNSRSEMNVSTLELGDSALYLCASSSSGNYEQYFGPGTRLTVT.

This clonotype was recorded at least ten times. This chain connects TRBV15 to TRBJ1-2; D is unresolved. The V gene lost 4 bases and the J gene lost 4 bases, with 7 bases spanning the gap. This CDR3 is 12 amino acids long. CDR1 is LNHNV and CDR2 is YYDKDF in the germline V gene (reference sequence). CDR3 coding DNA: TGTGCCACCAGCATATACAGCTATGGCTACACCTTC. It yields the protein CATSIYSYGYTF.

This clonotype was counted only a few times. The chain carries TRBV27 and TRBJ2-5, with TRBD2 matching 7 bases. The CDR3 has 14 amino acids. V was pared by 4 bases and J by 5 bases, with 7 bases of the junction left unmatched. Germline V CDR1 and CDR2: MNHEY, SMNVEV (reference sequence). Here the CDR3 DNA reads TGTGCCAGCAGTTCGTGGGAAGCGGGGGAGACCCAGTACTTC. It encodes CASSSWEAGETQYF.

This clonotype was observed many times. V gene TRBV4-2 combines with J gene TRBJ2-7; 9 positions agree with TRBD1. J lost 2 bases, V lost 1 base, and 12 bases had no gene match. The CDR3 contains 18 residues. Germline assignment: CDR1 LGHNA and CDR2 YNFKEQ. CDR3 nucleotide sequence: TGTGCCAGCAGCCAAGGGCACACGGGGACAGGGAACGCCTACGAGCAGTACTTC. Its translation: CASSQGHTGTGNAYEQYF.

This clonotype was seen a few times. This chain connects TRBV15 to TRBJ2-3; no clear D. This CDR3 is 13 amino acids long. V was pared by 1 base and J by 4 bases, with 6 bases between. CDR1 and CDR2 from the germline V gene are LNHNV and YYDKDF (reference sequence). In nucleotides, the CDR3 is TGTGCCACCAGCAGAGCCGCGGCAGATACGCAGTATTTT. Translated: CATSRAAADTQYF.

This clonotype appeared a few times. The chain carries TRBV27 and TRBJ2-7; D unresolved. CDR1 and CDR2 from the germline V gene are MNHEY and SMNVEV (reference sequence). V was cut by 5 bases and J by 3 bases, with 11 bases left in between. CDR3 length: 13 residues. The CDR3 region is CASSPGRFYEQYF. The CDR3 coding sequence is TGTGCCAGCAGTCCCGGACGGTTCTACGAGCAGTACTTC.